One sample yielded the 10 T cell receptor beta chains listed below, sequenced in a study of CD8 T cells in ankylosing spondylitis. The study's findings and limits: The study identified a TCR beta motif of several highly homologous variants that appeared characteristic of ankylosing spondylitis blood.

MiXCR, applied by TCRdb to the 5' RACE reads, yields one record per CDR3 protein. The sample lists 400,000 or so distinct CDR3 sequences; roughly 26% were seen once. No antigen has been assigned to these receptors. What was sequenced was blood, either unsorted or a sorted T cell fraction (not recorded which). The receptor set was obtained from a male donor with ankylosing spondylitis.

The rearrangement links TRBV5-1 to TRBJ2-3; TRBD1 matches at 11 bases. V lost 4 bases, J lost 4 bases, and 11 bases stayed unmatched. Germline values: CDR1 SGHRS, CDR2 YFSETQ. The CDR3 runs to 17 residues. CDR3 coding DNA: TGCGCCAGCAGCCCCCGTCAGCGGACAGGGGGCGCAGATACGCAGTATTTT. Its translation: CASSPRQRTGGADTQYF.

This clonotype has only a few counts. This chain joins TRBV7-2 and TRBJ2-4, with 10 bases lining up with TRBD1. CDR1 and CDR2 from the germline V gene are SGHTA and FQGNSA. The CDR3 is made up of 14 amino acids. V dropped 4 bases and J dropped 7; count of bases not matched to a gene: 4. The CDR3 here is CASSSTGGSNIQYF. As DNA, the CDR3 is TGTGCCAGCAGCTCGACAGGGGGCTCGAACATTCAGTACTTC.

The chain employs TRBV9 and TRBJ2-7, with 13 bases that match TRBD2. Germline CDR1 is SGDLS and CDR2 is YYNGEE. J gave up 5 bases and V 5 bases, and 7 bases lay outside the gene matches. The CDR3 is 15 residues long. The CDR3 bases are TGTGCCAGCAGTCCTACTAGCGGGAGGGCCCACGAGCAGTACTTC. Encoded protein: CASSPTSGRAHEQYF.

This clonotype appeared once. The V gene is TRBV18, the J gene TRBJ2-5; D may be TRBD1 or TRBD2 (5 bases each). In germline, CDR1 is KGHSH, CDR2 LQKENI. There are 16 residues in the CDR3. V lost 0 bases and J lost 4, with 15 bases in between. The DNA of the CDR3 is TGTGCCAGCTCACCACCTTCGTTACGGGGCGGAGAGACCCAGTACTTC. It is translated as CASSPPSLRGGETQYF.

Note on this clonotype: An end of the junction differs from the germline gene, which may be a read error. The chain uses TRBV20-1 and TRBJ2-1; the D gene is possibly TRBD2 (6 bases). The germline V gene has CDR1 DFQATT and CDR2 SNEGSKA (reference sequence). The CDR3 covers 16 residues. CDR3 protein: CCAAERVWAGRLEQFF. CDR3 nucleotide sequence: TGCTGTGCGGCGGAGCGGGTCTGGGCCGGACGGTTGGAGCAGTTCTTC.

The V and J genes are TRBV7-9 and TRBJ1-2; TRBD1 matches at 8 bases. CDR1 and CDR2 from the germline V gene are SEHNR and FQNEAQ (reference sequence). V shed 0 bases, J shed 7 bases, and the junction held 7 bases outside the gene matches. The CDR3 length is 15 residues. The CDR3 nucleotides are TGTGCCAGCAGCTTAGCGGGTGGACAGGGAGCTGGCTACACCTTC. Translating it yields CASSLAGGQGAGYTF.

This clonotype was seen at least ten times. The chain carries TRBV5-1 and TRBJ2-1, with 15 bases that match TRBD2. CDR1 and CDR2 (germline): SGHRS, YFSETQ. V lost 4 bases to trimming and J lost 3 bases; unmatched junction nucleotides: 11. CDR3 length: 19 amino acids. The CDR3 loop is CASSRGLAGGLIHYNEQFF. The CDR3 bases are TGCGCCAGCAGCAGGGGACTAGCGGGAGGACTTATCCACTACAATGAGCAGTTCTTC.

This chain uses TRBV20-1 with TRBJ2-3, with 10 bases fitting TRBD1. The CDR3 is 18 amino acids. J gave up 2 bases and V 6 bases, and 17 bases lay outside the gene matches. CDR1 DFQATT and CDR2 SNEGSKA come from the germline V gene (reference sequence). CDR3 sequence (DNA): TGCAGTGCCCCTGACAGGGGGCTAGCGGCCTACTTCACAGATACGCAGTATTTT. It yields the protein CSAPDRGLAAYFTDTQYF.

The V gene is TRBV3-1, the J gene TRBJ2-1, with D possibly TRBD2 on 5 matching bases. The germline V gene encodes CDR1 LGHDT and CDR2 YNNKEL (reference sequence). The CDR3 consists of 12 residues. Trimming left V 4 bases short and J 10 bases short, with 11 bases between. CDR3 region: CASSPAASEQFF. In nucleotides, the CDR3 is TGTGCCAGCAGCCCAGCGGCCTCAGAGCAGTTCTTC.

This clonotype has just a few counts. The chain links TRBV4-1 to TRBJ2-1, with D possibly being TRBD2 (6 bases). The germline V gene encodes CDR1 MGHRA and CDR2 YSYEKL. The CDR3 runs to 17 residues. Between the trimmed V and J ends, which lost 4 bases and 0 bases, there was a span of 16 bases. The CDR3 DNA reads as TGCGCCAGCAGCCGTAGATTCGACGGGGGCTCCTACAATGAGCAGTTCTTC. Translating gives CASSRRFDGGSYNEQFF.